The clone carrying this T cell receptor (beta chain) occurred a few times. Its antigen is unknown. Ranging in age from about 6 to 90, the donors were healthy Caucasian individuals from Russia. Extraction yielded at least 5 micrograms of total RNA per sample. The authors ran a second PCR of roughly 6 to 12 cycles using a sample-barcoded 5' primer and a J-beta primer mix. MiXCR, applied by TCRdb to the 5' RACE reads, yields one record per CDR3 protein. The sample holds 1.5 million to 2 million distinct CDR3 sequences, 25% to 30% seen once. The sample belongs to a study of blood T cells in healthy people across ages. Whole-study results and caveats: TCR beta diversity, measured per million T cells, fell in a roughly linear way with age. Across samples, TCR beta diversity tracked strongly with naive T cell percentage.

The CDR3 length is 13 residues. V was cut by 1 base and J by 10 bases, with 11 bases left in between. Germline CDR1 and CDR2: LGHNA and YNFKEQ. This chain uses TRBV4-2 with TRBJ2-1; TRBD1 might be the D (5 bases). The sequenced sample consisted of blood. The sequence was obtained from a woman in her 30s in good health. This chain's CDR3 is CASSQGQLDEQFF. For the CDR3, the DNA is TGTGCCAGCAGCCAAGGACAGCTTGACGAGCAGTTCTTC.